Given below is one T cell receptor (beta chain) in context. Its antigen remains unknown. The sample comes from a study of PD-1 blockade in classical Hodgkin lymphoma. Study overall: Each patient was given nivolumab 3 mg/kg through a vein every 2 weeks.

Germline lookup yields CDR1 MDHEN and CDR2 SYDVKM. The CDR3 runs to 16 residues. The germline V and J ends were trimmed by 6 bases and 8 bases, with 25 bases remaining between them. Assay used: immunoSEQ multiplex PCR; TCRdb lists only in-frame clones, some missing. The sample records approximately 19,000 clones, around 80% being singletons. Time point here: cycle 4 day 1 (C4D1), after more than 5 weeks of nivolumab. There was relapse after autologous stem cell transplantation in every patient, and there was variation in brentuximab vedotin exposure. Patients' outcomes at their best amounted to complete response, partial response or progressive disease. Study-level findings and limits: Baseline diversity was lower in partial responders and progressors than complete responders. In CD4+ cells, TCR diversity went up significantly by C4D1, but in CD8+ cells it did not.

Sample: peripheral blood mononuclear cells (PBMCs), taken before the fourth cycle of nivolumab. The TCR originated in a human donor with classical Hodgkin lymphoma. V is TRBV28 and J is TRBJ1-2; TRBD1 might be the D (6 bases). CDR3 loop: CASSFSRNGGGEGYTF. The CDR3 DNA follows: TGTGCCAGCAGCTTCTCCCGGAACGGGGGCGGAGAGGGCTACACCTTC.